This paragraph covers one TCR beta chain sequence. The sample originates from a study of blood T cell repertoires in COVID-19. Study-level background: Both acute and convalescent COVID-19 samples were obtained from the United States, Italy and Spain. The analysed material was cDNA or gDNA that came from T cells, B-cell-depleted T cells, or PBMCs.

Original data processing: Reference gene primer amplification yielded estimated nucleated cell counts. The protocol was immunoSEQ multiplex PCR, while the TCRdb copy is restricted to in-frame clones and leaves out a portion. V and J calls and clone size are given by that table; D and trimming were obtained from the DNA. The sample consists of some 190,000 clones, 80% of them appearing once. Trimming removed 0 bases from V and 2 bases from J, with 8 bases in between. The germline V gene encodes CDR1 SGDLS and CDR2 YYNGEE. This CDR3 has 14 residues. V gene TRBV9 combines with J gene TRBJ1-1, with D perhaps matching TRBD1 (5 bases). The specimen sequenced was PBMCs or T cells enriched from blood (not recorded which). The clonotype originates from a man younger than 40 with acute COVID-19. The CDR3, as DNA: TGTGCCAGCAGCGTAGCAGGGACTAACACTGAAGCTTTCTTT. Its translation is CASSVAGTNTEAFF.